The entry below describes one TCR beta chain. The antigen remains undetermined. These data come from a study of T cell responses to AZD1222 COVID-19 vaccine. Overall study results and limits: Variant regions that are unmutated are reportedly the target of nearly half of spike-specific TCRs.

Clones were sequenced by immunoSEQ multiplex PCR, and TCRdb holds only the in-frame ones, with some missing. This sample has 80,000 or so clones, with about 90% found just once. Sequenced material: peripheral blood, taken on day 0 of AZD1222 vaccination. The origin of this receptor is an adult in good health.

In DNA form, the CDR3 reads TGTGCCAGCTCACCACCGAATCTCAGGGCGAACACCGGGGAGCTGTTTTTT. Translated, it gives CASSPPNLRANTGELFF. The V and J genes are TRBV18 and TRBJ2-2; TRBD1 might be the D (5 bases). The germline V gene encodes CDR1 KGHSH and CDR2 LQKENI. The V and J ends lost 0 bases and 0 bases respectively, with 11 bases between them. This CDR3 contains 17 residues. The full variable domain, completed using reference TRBV18 and TRBJ2-2, is NAGVMQNPRHLVRRRGQEARLRCSPMKGHSHVYWYRQLPEEGLKFMVYLQKENIIDESGMPKERFSAEFPKEGPSILRIQQVVRGDSAAYFCASSPPNLRANTGELFFGEGSRLTVL.